Below, 29 T cell receptor beta chains from the same sample are listed, as sequenced in a study of cytomegalovirus exposure and HLA in healthy donors. Researchers ran the PCR with 60 Vbeta and 13 Jbeta primers. Sequencing was performed with immunoSEQ multiplex PCR; in TCRdb, only in-frame clones are kept and a portion is missing. The data hold 110,000 to 150,000 clones, with roughly 77% observed a single time. Sequenced input: PBMCs. The receptors come from a woman aged 25 to 39 in good health and CMV-seronegative.

The V call is TRBV19, the J call TRBJ1-2; TRBD1 is a possible D gene (6 bases). V was clipped by 4 bases and J by 4 bases, with 16 bases between them. The CDR3 runs 15 residues. Germline loops: CDR1 LNHDA, CDR2 SQIVND (reference sequence). CDR3 nucleotide sequence: TGTGCCAGTAGTAAAATTTTGACAGGCCTCTATGGCTACACCTTC. It specifies CASSKILTGLYGYTF.

V and J are TRBV4-1 and TRBJ1-2, with 8 bases matching TRBD1. After removal of 4 bases from V and 0 bases from J, the junction contained 16 bases not matched to a gene. This CDR3 region has 19 residues. Germline V gives CDR1 MGHRA, CDR2 YSYEKL. The CDR3 DNA sequence: TGCGCCAGCAGCCTACAACCCTCACAGGGGGTAGGCTCTAACTATGGCTACACCTTC. Translated: CASSLQPSQGVGSNYGYTF.

This clone was found many times. The chain carries TRBV5-4 and TRBJ2-7, with TRBD2 matching over 11 bases. Germline CDR1 SGHNT, CDR2 YYREEE (reference sequence). The ends lost 4 bases at V and 6 bases at J; junction bases unmatched: 9. This CDR3 region has 15 residues. The CDR3 protein is CASSNQLAGVGEQYF. The CDR3 nucleotides are TGTGCCAGCAGCAACCAACTAGCGGGAGTAGGCGAGCAGTACTTC.

The chain recombines TRBV28 with TRBJ1-2; D not certain. Deletions cut 6 bases from V and 7 bases from J, with 12 bases between. From germline, CDR1 is MDHEN and CDR2 SYDVKM. There are 12 residues in the CDR3. CDR3 amino acids: CASSSSGVGYTF. CDR3 sequence (DNA): TGTGCCAGCAGCTCCTCCGGTGTTGGCTACACCTTC.

The V and J genes are TRBV5-4 and TRBJ2-5; 9 nucleotides line up with TRBD1. V lost 0 bases, J lost 3 bases, and 9 bases stayed unmatched. The germline V gene has CDR1 SGHNT and CDR2 YYREEE (reference sequence). CDR3 size: 17 residues. The CDR3 loop is CASSLVSRDRDEETQYF. In DNA form, the CDR3 reads TGTGCCAGCAGCTTGGTCTCCCGGGACAGGGATGAAGAGACCCAGTACTTC. Variable domain in full (rest from reference TRBV5-4 and TRBJ2-5): ETGVTQSPTHLIKTRGQQVTLRCSSQSGHNTVSWYQQALGQGPQFIFQYYREEENGRGNFPPRFSGLQFPNYSSELNVNALELDDSALYLCASSLVSRDRDEETQYFGPGTRLLVL.

The chain carries TRBV7-9 and TRBJ2-1, with D possibly matching TRBD2 (5 bases). The length of the CDR3 is 16 residues. Per germline, CDR1 SEHNR and CDR2 FQNEAQ (reference sequence). V lost 1 base, J lost 6 bases, and 16 bases lay in between. This CDR3 is CASSLVEGLWANEQFF. Written as DNA, the CDR3 is TGTGCCAGCAGCTTAGTAGAGGGATTGTGGGCCAATGAGCAGTTCTTC.

The V gene is TRBV4-2, the J gene TRBJ1-5; tentatively, D is TRBD1 (5 bases). V was pared by 3 bases and J by 5 bases, with 14 bases between. Germline V gene lookup returns CDR1 LGHNA and CDR2 YNFKEQ. This CDR3 spans 15 amino acids. Here the CDR3 DNA reads TGTGCCAGCAGCCAGAAAAGGGGTACCGATCAGCCCCAGCATTTT. As protein: CASSQKRGTDQPQHF.

This clone was seen once. Distinct nucleotide sequences in the sample also encode this CDR3. The chain joins TRBV11-2 to TRBJ1-2; TRBD1 agrees at 8 bases. The CDR3 extends over 15 amino acids. CDR1 and CDR2 (germline): SGHAT, FQNNGV. V dropped 5 bases and J dropped 4; count of bases not matched to a gene: 9. The CDR3 loop is CASSVTGGEVYGYTF. CDR3 nucleotides: TGTGCCAGCAGCGTCACAGGGGGGGAGGTCTATGGCTACACCTTC.

The rearrangement uses TRBV19 and TRBJ1-2; possible D gene TRBD1, 5 bases. The CDR3 totals 14 residues. The V gene's germline CDR1 is LNHDA and CDR2 SQIVND (reference sequence). V gave up 1 base and J gave up 3 bases, with 9 bases separating them. Written as DNA, the CDR3 is TGTGCCAGTAGTATAGCCAGGGTCGACTATGGCTACACCTTC. Its protein is CASSIARVDYGYTF.

This clone was observed a handful of times. CDR3 DNA: TGTGCCAGCAGCAAGATACGCTTCGAACTAGCGACCTCCTACAATGAGCAGTTCTTC. Residues: CASSKIRFELATSYNEQFF. The chain recombines TRBV7-3 with TRBJ2-1, with 7 bases fitting TRBD2. The V gene end was trimmed by 5 bases and the J gene end by 0 bases; junction bases not matched to a gene: 16. The CDR3 loop spans 19 amino acids. The germline V gene encodes CDR1 SGHTA and CDR2 FQGTGA.

This sequence joins TRBV11-2 and TRBJ1-5, with 7 bases lining up with TRBD1. The trim removed 2 bases at V and 2 bases at J, leaving 6 bases unmatched. CDR1 is SGHAT, CDR2 FQNNGV, per germline. This CDR3 is built from 16 residues. CDR3 sequence reads: CASSLSDRAGNQPQHF. CDR3 coding DNA: TGTGCCAGCAGCTTATCCGACAGGGCCGGCAATCAGCCCCAGCATTTT.

The V gene is TRBV7-9, the J gene TRBJ2-1, with D tentatively TRBD2 (5 bases). V was clipped by 4 bases and J by 10 bases, with 14 bases between them. Germline loops: CDR1 SEHNR, CDR2 FQNEAQ (reference sequence). The CDR3 totals 13 residues. DNA of the CDR3: TGTGCCAGCAGCTGGGCCGTCGGGGAGGAGCAGTTCTTC. Translated: CASSWAVGEEQFF.

The genes are TRBV5-4 and TRBJ1-2; D remains unclear. Per the germline V gene, CDR1 is SGHNT and CDR2 is YYREEE (reference sequence). This CDR3 is built from 14 residues. V was cut by 0 bases and J by 6 bases, with 12 bases left in between. In DNA form, the CDR3 reads TGTGCCAGCAGCTTGGAACGGGGTCGTAATGGCTACACCTTC. Translation: CASSLERGRNGYTF.

Written as DNA, the CDR3 is TGTGCCAGCAACGGACAGGGGCAGCCCCAGCATTTT. This sequence encodes CASNGQGQPQHF. The chain recombines TRBV7-2 with TRBJ1-5, with TRBD1 identical over 9 bases. Germline loops: CDR1 SGHTA, CDR2 FQGNSA. Trimming took 7 bases from V and 7 from J; bases not matched to a gene: 2. The CDR3 contains 12 residues. The full variable domain, with the rest looked up from reference TRBV7-2 and TRBJ1-5, is GAGVSQSPSNKVTEKGKDVELRCDPISGHTALYWYRQSLGQGLEFLIYFQGNSAPDKSGLPSDRFSAERTGGSVSTLTIQRTQQEDSAVYLCASNGQGQPQHFGDGTRLSIL.

The chain combines TRBV6-1 with TRBJ2-7, with D possibly matching TRBD2 (7 bases). The J call may be wrong; the DNA end is better matched by TRBJ2-5. CDR3 size: 15 residues. Germline assignment: CDR1 MNHNS and CDR2 SASEGT. CDR3 in amino acids: CASSRGAGQVETQYF. The CDR3, as DNA: TGTGCCAGCAGTCGGGGGGCAGGCCAAGTGGAGACCCAGTACTTC.

The rearrangement uses TRBV18 and TRBJ1-1, with a tentative D call TRBD1 (5 bases). This CDR3 has 16 amino acids. The germline gives CDR1 KGHSH, CDR2 LQKENI. V dropped 0 bases and J dropped 0 bases, with 11 bases sitting between them. The CDR3 loop is CASSPPVPGVNTEAFF. Written as DNA, the CDR3 is TGTGCCAGCTCACCACCAGTGCCGGGGGTGAACACTGAAGCTTTCTTT. The full variable domain, with the rest looked up from reference TRBV18 and TRBJ1-1, is NAGVMQNPRHLVRRRGQEARLRCSPMKGHSHVYWYRQLPEEGLKFMVYLQKENIIDESGMPKERFSAEFPKEGPSILRIQQVVRGDSAAYFCASSPPVPGVNTEAFFGQGTRLTVV.

The CDR3 region is CASQPWGADTQYF. In DNA, the CDR3 is TGTGCCAGTCAGCCATGGGGAGCAGATACGCAGTATTTT. The chain combines TRBV2 with TRBJ2-3; D possibly corresponds to TRBD2 (5 bases). The germline gives CDR1 SNHLY, CDR2 FYNNEI. The V gene lost 9 bases and the J gene lost 4 bases, with 14 bases spanning the gap. The CDR3 has 13 amino acids.

This chain joins TRBV9 and TRBJ2-1; 8 bases fit TRBD1. CDR1 and CDR2 (germline): SGDLS, YYNGEE. J was trimmed by 3 bases and V by 3 bases; bases with no gene match: 5. The CDR3 is 15 residues long. The CDR3 region is CASSARTGIYNEQFF. The CDR3 nucleotides are TGTGCCAGCAGCGCACGGACAGGGATCTACAATGAGCAGTTCTTC.

This clone has just a few counts. This chain joins TRBV27 and TRBJ2-1; 8 nucleotides line up with TRBD1. CDR3 size: 16 residues. V trimming: 4 bases; J trimming: 5 bases; junction bases outside the gene matches: 10. CDR1 is MNHEY, CDR2 SMNVEV, per germline (reference sequence). CDR3 amino acids: CASSSNRDRYNNEQFF. The DNA for the CDR3 is TGTGCCAGCAGTTCCAACCGGGACAGGTATAACAATGAGCAGTTCTTC.

This clone appeared a few times. The chain is built from TRBV28 and TRBJ1-5; TRBD1 matches at 8 bases. The junction had 6 bases not matched to a gene; V was cut back by 4 bases and J by 4 bases. The germline V gene has CDR1 MDHEN and CDR2 SYDVKM. CDR3 size: 15 residues. The CDR3 protein is CASSSHTGGNQPQHF. The CDR3 nucleotides are TGTGCCAGCAGTTCCCATACAGGGGGTAATCAGCCCCAGCATTTT. Combining the CDR3 with reference TRBV28 and TRBJ1-5 gives the whole variable domain DVKVTQSSRYLVKRTGEKVFLECVQDMDHENMFWYRQDPGLGLRLIYFSYDVKMKEKGDIPEGYSVSREKKERFSLILESASTNQTSMYLCASSSHTGGNQPQHFGDGTRLSIL.

As DNA, the CDR3 is TGTGCCAGCAGTTACTGGGGGGACACAGATACGCAGTATTTT. It is translated as CASSYWGDTDTQYF. The chain couples TRBV6-5 to TRBJ2-3; perhaps TRBD2 as D (6 bases). The CDR3 runs to 14 residues. Germline V CDR1 and CDR2: MNHEY, SVGAGI. V lost 1 base and J 2 bases, leaving 7 bases between the germline ends.

The rearrangement links TRBV5-1 to TRBJ2-5; D might be TRBD1 (6 bases). CDR1 and CDR2 (germline): SGHRS, YFSETQ. The CDR3 has 15 amino acids. V lost 0 bases to trimming and J lost 3 bases, with 12 bases between them. The CDR3 nucleotides read TGCGCCAGCAGCTTGGGTCAGGGGTTGAAAGAGACCCAGTACTTC. This gives the protein CASSLGQGLKETQYF.

The V call is TRBV18, the J call TRBJ1-1; no reliable D call. The CDR3 is 13 amino acids. Trimming pared 3 bases from V and 0 bases from J, leaving 5 bases between. Germline CDR1 reads KGHSH; CDR2 reads LQKENI. CDR3 coding DNA: TGTGCCAGCTCACCGTCGTTGAACACTGAAGCTTTCTTT. It codes for CASSPSLNTEAFF.

The chain carries TRBV6-5 and TRBJ1-5; D is unresolved. Trimming removed 8 bases from V and 4 bases from J, with 18 bases in between. The CDR3 consists of 15 residues. Germline-derived CDR1 and CDR2 are MNHEY and SVGAGI. The CDR3 here is CASQTLGRENQPQHF. DNA of the CDR3: TGTGCCAGCCAAACTCTCGGGAGAGAGAATCAGCCCCAGCATTTT.

The J gene is TRBJ1-6, the V gene TRBV5-6; D perhaps matches TRBD1 (5 bases). CDR1 and CDR2 from the germline V gene are SGHDT and YYEEEE. This CDR3 has 13 amino acids. V lost 8 bases and J 7 bases, leaving 13 bases between the germline ends. The CDR3 loop is CASSEGTNSPLHF. The CDR3 bases are TGTGCCAGTTCGGAGGGGACGAATTCACCCCTCCACTTT.

The genes are TRBV19 and TRBJ2-1; 7 bases align to TRBD2. Looked up from germline, CDR1 is LNHDA and CDR2 is SQIVND (reference sequence). The CDR3 is 14 amino acids. Trimming took 10 bases from V and 1 from J; bases not matched to a gene: 7. Here the CDR3 DNA reads TGTGCCACCGGAGCGGGGCAATCCTACAATGAGCAGTTCTTC. Translating it yields CATGAGQSYNEQFF.

The J gene is TRBJ2-5, the V gene TRBV5-1; 8 bases line up with TRBD2. V lost 2 bases and J lost 1; bases outside the gene matches: 1. The CDR3 has 14 amino acids. CDR1 and CDR2 from the germline V gene are SGHRS and YFSETQ. The CDR3 spells CASSFTSGQETQYF. CDR3 nucleotide sequence: TGCGCCAGCAGCTTCACTAGCGGCCAAGAGACCCAGTACTTC.

The chain couples TRBV6-1 to TRBJ1-4; perhaps TRBD1 as D (5 bases). This CDR3 is 14 amino acids long. Germline V gene data show CDR1 as MNHNS and CDR2 as SASEGT. V was cut by 0 bases and J by 11 bases, with 13 bases left in between. CDR3 loop: CASSEAWVRGKLFF. The CDR3 nucleotides are TGTGCCAGCAGTGAAGCGTGGGTTCGGGGGAAACTGTTTTTT.

This chain joins TRBV4-2 and TRBJ2-3; 8 bases are shared with TRBD2. Per the germline V gene, CDR1 is LGHNA and CDR2 is YNFKEQ. The V segment lost 7 bases and the J segment 2 bases; nucleotides outside the gene matches: 17. The CDR3 spans 18 residues. DNA for the CDR3: TGTGCCAGCACCTTTAAATCGTCGGCGGGAGGATCCACAGATACGCAGTATTTT. Translation gives CASTFKSSAGGSTDTQYF.